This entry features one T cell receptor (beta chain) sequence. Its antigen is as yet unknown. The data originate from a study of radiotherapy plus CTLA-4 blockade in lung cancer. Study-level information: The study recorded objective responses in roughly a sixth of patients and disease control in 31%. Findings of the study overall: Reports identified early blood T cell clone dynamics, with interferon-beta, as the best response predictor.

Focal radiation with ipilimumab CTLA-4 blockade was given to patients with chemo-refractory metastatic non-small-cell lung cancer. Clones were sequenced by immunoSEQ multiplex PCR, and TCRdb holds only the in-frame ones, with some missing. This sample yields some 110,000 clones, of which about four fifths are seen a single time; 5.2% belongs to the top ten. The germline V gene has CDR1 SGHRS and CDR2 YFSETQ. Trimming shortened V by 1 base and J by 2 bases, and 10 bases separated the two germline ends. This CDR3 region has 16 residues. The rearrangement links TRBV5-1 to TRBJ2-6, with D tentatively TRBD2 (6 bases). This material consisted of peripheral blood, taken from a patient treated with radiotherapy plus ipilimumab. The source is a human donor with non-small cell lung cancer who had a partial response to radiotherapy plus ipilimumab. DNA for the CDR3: TGCGCCAGCAGCTTGTTGCGGGGAACTGGGGCCAACGTCCTGACTTTC. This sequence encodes CASSLLRGTGANVLTF.